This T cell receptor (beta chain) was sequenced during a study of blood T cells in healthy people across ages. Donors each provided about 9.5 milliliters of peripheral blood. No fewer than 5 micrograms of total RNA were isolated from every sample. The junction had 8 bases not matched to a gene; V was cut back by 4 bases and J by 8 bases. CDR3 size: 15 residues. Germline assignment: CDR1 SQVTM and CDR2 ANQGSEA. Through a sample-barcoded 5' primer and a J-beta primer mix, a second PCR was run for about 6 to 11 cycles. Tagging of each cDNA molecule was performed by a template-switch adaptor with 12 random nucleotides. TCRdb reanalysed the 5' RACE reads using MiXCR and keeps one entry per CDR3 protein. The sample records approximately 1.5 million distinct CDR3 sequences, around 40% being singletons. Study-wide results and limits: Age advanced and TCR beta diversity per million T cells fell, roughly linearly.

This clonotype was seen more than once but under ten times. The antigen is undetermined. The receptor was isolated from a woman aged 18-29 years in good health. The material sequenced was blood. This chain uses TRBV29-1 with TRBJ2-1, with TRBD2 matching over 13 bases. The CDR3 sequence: CSVANRLAGGYEQFF. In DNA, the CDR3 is TGCAGCGTTGCCAATCGACTAGCGGGAGGCTATGAGCAGTTCTTC.